This T cell receptor beta chain is from a study of CD8+CD57+ T cells in acquired aplastic anemia. Genomic DNA constituted the template upon which TCR beta VDJ and CDR3 profiling was performed. TCRdb re-derived calls from the reads in MiXCR, one entry per CDR3 protein. The sample yields about 81,000 distinct CDR3 sequences, about half seen once. This clonotype showed up many times. Germline lookup yields CDR1 MGHDK and CDR2 SYGVNS. Germline trimming cut 6 bases from V and 8 bases from J; bases unmatched to any gene: 12. This CDR3 region has 15 residues. Sequencing used sorted CD4+, CD8+, or CD8+CD57+ T cells (not recorded which) from PBMCs. This TCR came from a human donor in good health, serving as a control. The genes are TRBV25-1 and TRBJ2-1; 8 nucleotides line up with TRBD2. DNA of the CDR3: TGTGCCAGCAGGGATAACGGACTAGCAGGGGATGAGCAGTTCTTC. It encodes CASRDNGLAGDEQFF.